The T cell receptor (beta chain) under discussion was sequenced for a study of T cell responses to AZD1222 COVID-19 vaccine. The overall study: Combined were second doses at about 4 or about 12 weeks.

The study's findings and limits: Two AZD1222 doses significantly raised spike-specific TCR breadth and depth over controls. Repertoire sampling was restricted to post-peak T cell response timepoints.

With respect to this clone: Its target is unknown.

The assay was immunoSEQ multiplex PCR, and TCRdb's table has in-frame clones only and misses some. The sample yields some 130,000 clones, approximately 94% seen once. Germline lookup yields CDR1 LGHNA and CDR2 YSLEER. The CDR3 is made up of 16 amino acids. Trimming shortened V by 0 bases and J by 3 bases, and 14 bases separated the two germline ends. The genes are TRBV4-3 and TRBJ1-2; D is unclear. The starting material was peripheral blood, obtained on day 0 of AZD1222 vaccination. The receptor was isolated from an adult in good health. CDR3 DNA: TGCGCCAGCAGCCAAGATCCCCTTCTCGGGCACTATGGCTACACCTTC. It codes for CASSQDPLLGHYGYTF.